This TCR beta chain was captured in a study of T-cell reconstitution after alpha-beta-depleted transplantation in children. Points from the study as a whole: The high TCRbeta diversity at day 60 in some patients came from surviving recipient T cells and thymic progenitors. Several hundred expanded graft clones reportedly gave rise to the alpha-beta T cells present about two months after transplant. One year after transplant, T-cell counts and diversity came mostly from newly produced T cells.

TCRbeta library construction was performed incorporating unique molecular identifiers. MiXCR was run by TCRdb on the PCR reads, yielding one entry per CDR3 protein. The sample lists roughly 490,000 distinct CDR3 sequences; about an eighth were seen once. This clonotype was seen a single time. Its specificity is unknown. A clone one base away is much larger, so this may be a read error. V was clipped by 4 bases and J by 7 bases; unmatched bases: 13. Germline V gene data show CDR1 as MDHEN and CDR2 as SYDVKM. The CDR3 length is 16 residues. This TCR derives from a female patient between 2 and 15 years old who had a stem cell transplant for aplastic anemia, so the T cells may come from the graft donor. The sequenced sample was PBMCs, mostly from graft donor cells, obtained 180 days after TCRalphabeta/CD19-depleted stem cell transplant. The chain carries TRBV28 and TRBJ2-3, with TRBD2 identical over 8 bases. The CDR3 is CASSSRLAPRPNTQYF. The CDR3 region has the DNA TGTGCCAGCAGTTCTCGACTAGCGCCCCGACCCAATACGCAGTATTTT.